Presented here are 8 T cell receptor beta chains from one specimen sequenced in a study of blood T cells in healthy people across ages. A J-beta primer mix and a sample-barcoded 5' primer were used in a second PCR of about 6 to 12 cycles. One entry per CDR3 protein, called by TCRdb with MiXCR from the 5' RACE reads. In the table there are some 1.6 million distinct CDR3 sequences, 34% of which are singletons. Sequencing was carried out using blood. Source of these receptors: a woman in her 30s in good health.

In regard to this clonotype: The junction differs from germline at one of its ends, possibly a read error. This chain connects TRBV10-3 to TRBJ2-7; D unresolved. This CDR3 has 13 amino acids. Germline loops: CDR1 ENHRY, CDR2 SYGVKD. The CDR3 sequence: CAIGESSSYEQYF. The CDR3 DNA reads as TGTGCCATCGGTGAGTCCTCATCCTACGAGCAGTACTTC.

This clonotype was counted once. Here the CDR3 DNA reads TGTGCCAGCAGTTTATCGGGGGATGCGTTCGAGCAGTACTTC. This translates into CASSLSGDAFEQYF. V and J are TRBV27 and TRBJ2-7; D is possibly TRBD1 or TRBD2 (5 bases each). The V gene's germline CDR1 is MNHEY and CDR2 SMNVEV (reference sequence). The CDR3 contains 14 residues. V lost 0 bases, J lost 6 bases, and 12 bases lay in between.

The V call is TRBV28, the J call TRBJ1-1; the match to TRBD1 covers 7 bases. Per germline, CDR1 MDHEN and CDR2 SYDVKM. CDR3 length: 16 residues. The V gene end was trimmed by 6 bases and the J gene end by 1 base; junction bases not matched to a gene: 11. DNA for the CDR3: TGTGCCAGCAGCCAACGACAGGGTACTTCGAACACTGAAGCTTTCTTT. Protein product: CASSQRQGTSNTEAFF.

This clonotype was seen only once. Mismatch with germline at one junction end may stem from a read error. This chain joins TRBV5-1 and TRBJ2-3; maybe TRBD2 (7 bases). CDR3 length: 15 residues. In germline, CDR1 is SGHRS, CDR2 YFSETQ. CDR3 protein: CASSGGASARDTQYF. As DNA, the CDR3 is TGCGCCAGCAGCGGGGGGGCCTCCGCCCGGGATACACAGTATTTT.

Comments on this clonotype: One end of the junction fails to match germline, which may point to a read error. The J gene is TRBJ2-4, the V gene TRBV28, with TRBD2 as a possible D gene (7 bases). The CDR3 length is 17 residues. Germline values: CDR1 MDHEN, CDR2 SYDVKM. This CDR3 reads CASSWGGGVPAKNIRYF. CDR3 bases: TGTGCCAGCAGTTGGGGCGGGGGCGTACCGGCCAAAAACATTCGGTACTTC.

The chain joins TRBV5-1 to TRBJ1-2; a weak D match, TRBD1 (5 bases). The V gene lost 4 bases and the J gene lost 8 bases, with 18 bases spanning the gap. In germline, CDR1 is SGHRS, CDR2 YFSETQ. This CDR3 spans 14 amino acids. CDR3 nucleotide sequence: TGCGCCAGCAGCCCTAACCGCGGGGGTTGGGGCTACACCTTC. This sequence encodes CASSPNRGGWGYTF.

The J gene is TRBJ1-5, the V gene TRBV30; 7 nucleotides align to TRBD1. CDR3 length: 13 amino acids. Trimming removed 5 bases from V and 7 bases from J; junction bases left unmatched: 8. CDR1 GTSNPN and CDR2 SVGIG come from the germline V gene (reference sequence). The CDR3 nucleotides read TGTGCCTGGGCACAGGGGTATGGGCAGCCCCAGCATTTT. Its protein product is CAWAQGYGQPQHF.

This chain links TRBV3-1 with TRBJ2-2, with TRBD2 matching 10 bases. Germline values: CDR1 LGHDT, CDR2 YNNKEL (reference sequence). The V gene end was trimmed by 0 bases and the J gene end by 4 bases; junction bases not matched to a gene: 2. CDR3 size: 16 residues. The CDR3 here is CASSQERTSGTGELFF. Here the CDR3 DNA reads TGTGCCAGCAGCCAAGAAAGGACTAGCGGCACCGGGGAGCTGTTTTTT. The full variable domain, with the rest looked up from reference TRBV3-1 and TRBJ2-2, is DTAVSQTPKYLVTQMGNDKSIKCEQNLGHDTMYWYKQDSKKFLKIMFSYNNKELIINETVPNRFSPKSPDKAHLNLHINSLELGDSAVYFCASSQERTSGTGELFFGEGSRLTVL.